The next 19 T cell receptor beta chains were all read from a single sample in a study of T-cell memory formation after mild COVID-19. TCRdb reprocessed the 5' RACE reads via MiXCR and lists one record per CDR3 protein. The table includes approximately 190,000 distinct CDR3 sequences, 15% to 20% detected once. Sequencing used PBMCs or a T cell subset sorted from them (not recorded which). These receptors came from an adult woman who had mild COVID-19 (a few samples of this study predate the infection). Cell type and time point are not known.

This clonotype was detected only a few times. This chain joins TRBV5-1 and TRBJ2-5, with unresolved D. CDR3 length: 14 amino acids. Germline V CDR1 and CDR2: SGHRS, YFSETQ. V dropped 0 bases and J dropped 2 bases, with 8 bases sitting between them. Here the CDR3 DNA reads TGCGCCAGCAGCTTGGGTCCAACTCAAGAGACCCAGTACTTC. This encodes CASSLGPTQETQYF. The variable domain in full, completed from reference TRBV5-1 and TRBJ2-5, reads KAGVTQTPRYLIKTRGQQVTLSCSPISGHRSVSWYQQTPGQGLQFLFEYFSETQRNKGNFPGRFSGRQFSNSRSEMNVSTLELGDSALYLCASSLGPTQETQYFGPGTRLLVL.

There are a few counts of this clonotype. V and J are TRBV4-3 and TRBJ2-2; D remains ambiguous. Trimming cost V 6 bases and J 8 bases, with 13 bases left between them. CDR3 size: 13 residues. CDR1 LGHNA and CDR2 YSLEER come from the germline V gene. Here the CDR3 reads CASRDDRGGELFF. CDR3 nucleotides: TGCGCCAGCAGGGATGACCGTGGAGGGGAGCTGTTTTTT.

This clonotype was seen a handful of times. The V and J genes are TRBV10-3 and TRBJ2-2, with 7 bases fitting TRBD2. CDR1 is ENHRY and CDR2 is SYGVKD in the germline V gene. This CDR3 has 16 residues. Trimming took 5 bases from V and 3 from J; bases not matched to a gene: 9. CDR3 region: CAISPGGLSYTGELFF. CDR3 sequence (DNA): TGTGCCATCAGTCCTGGGGGACTATCCTACACCGGGGAGCTGTTTTTT.

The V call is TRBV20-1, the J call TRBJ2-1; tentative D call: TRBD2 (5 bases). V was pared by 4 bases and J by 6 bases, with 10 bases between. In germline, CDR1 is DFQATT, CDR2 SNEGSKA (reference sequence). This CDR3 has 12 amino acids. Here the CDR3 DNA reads TGCAGTGCTACCACTAGTCTCAATGAGCAGTTCTTC. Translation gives CSATTSLNEQFF.

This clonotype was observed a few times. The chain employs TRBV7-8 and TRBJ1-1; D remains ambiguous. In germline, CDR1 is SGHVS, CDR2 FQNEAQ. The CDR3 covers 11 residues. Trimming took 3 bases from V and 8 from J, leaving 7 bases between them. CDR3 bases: TGTGCCAGCAGCTTCGGACGGGAAGCTTTCTTT. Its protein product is CASSFGREAFF.

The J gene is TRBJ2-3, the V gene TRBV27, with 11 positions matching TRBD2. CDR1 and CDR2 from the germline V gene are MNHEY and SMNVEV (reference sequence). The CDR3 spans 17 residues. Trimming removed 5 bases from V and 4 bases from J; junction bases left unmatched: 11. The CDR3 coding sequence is TGTGCCAGCAGTCCTACTAGCGGGAGATGGGGCGCAGATACGCAGTATTTT. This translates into CASSPTSGRWGADTQYF.

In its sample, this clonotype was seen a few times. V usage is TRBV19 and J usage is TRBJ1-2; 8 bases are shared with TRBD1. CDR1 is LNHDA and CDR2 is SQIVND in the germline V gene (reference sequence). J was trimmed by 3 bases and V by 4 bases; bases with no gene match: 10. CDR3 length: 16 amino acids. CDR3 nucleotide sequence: TGTGCCAGTAGTACCTGGACAGGGATTTATGACTATGGCTACACCTTC. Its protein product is CASSTWTGIYDYGYTF.

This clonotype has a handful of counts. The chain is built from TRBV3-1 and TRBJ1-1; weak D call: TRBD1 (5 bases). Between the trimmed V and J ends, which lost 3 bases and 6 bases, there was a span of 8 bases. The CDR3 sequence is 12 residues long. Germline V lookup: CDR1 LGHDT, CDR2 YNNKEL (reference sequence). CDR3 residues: CASSQGLSEAFF. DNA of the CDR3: TGTGCCAGCAGCCAGGGGCTGTCTGAAGCTTTCTTT.

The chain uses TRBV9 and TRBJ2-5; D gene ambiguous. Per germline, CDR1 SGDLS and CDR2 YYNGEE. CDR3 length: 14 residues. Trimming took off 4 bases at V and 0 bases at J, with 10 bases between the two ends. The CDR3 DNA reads TGTGCCAGCAGCTCTGCAGGATACCAAGAGACCCAGTACTTC. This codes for CASSSAGYQETQYF.

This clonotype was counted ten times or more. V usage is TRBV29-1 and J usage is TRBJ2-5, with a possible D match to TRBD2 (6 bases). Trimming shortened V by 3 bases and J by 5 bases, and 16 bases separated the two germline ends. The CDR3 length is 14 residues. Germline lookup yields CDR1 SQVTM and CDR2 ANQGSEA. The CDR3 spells CSVDGGKAAETQYF. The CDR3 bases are TGCAGCGTTGATGGCGGGAAGGCGGCGGAGACCCAGTACTTC.

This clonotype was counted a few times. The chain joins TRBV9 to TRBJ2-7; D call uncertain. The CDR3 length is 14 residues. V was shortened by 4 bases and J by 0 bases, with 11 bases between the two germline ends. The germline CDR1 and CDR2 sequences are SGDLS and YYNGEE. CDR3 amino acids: CASSPYTSSYEQYF. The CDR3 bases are TGTGCCAGCAGCCCTTACACGAGCTCCTACGAGCAGTACTTC.

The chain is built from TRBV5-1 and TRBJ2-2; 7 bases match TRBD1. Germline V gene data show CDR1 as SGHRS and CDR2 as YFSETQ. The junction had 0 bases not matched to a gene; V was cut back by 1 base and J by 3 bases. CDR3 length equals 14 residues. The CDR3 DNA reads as TGCGCCAGCAGCTTGCAGGGGGACACCGGGGAGCTGTTTTTT. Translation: CASSLQGDTGELFF.

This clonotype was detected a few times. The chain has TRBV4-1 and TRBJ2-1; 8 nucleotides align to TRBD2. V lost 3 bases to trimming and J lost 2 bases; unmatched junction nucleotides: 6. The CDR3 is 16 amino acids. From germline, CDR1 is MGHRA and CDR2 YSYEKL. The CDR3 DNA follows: TGCGCCAGCAGCCAGAGGACCGGGGGGGCCTACAATGAGCAGTTCTTC. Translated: CASSQRTGGAYNEQFF.

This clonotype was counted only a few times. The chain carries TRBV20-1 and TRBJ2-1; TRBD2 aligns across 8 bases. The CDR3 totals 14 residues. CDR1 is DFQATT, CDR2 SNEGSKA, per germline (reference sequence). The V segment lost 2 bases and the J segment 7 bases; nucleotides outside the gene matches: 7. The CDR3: CSARSGRAENEQFF. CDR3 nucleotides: TGCAGTGCTAGATCCGGGAGGGCCGAAAATGAGCAGTTCTTC.

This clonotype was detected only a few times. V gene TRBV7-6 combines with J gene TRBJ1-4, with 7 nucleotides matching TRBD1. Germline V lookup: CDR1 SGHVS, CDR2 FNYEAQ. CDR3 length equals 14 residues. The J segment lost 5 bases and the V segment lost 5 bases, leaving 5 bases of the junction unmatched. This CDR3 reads CASSQPDRNEKLFF. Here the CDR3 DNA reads TGTGCCAGCAGCCAGCCGGACAGGAATGAAAAACTGTTTTTT.

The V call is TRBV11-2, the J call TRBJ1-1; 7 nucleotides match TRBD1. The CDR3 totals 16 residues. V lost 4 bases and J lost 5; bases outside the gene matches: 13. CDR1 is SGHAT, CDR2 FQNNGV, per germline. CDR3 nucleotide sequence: TGTGCCAGCAGCTCCACTAAGGGGCCCAGGGGGACTGAAGCTTTCTTT. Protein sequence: CASSSTKGPRGTEAFF.

CDR3 in amino acids: CASSQGAARGEQYF. The CDR3 DNA reads as TGTGCCAGCAGCCAGGGGGCGGCGAGAGGCGAGCAGTACTTC. The chain couples TRBV7-2 to TRBJ2-7; TRBD1 matches 8 bases. Trimming at V came to 5 bases and at J to 6 bases, leaving 9 bases not matched to a gene. The CDR3 covers 14 residues. From germline, CDR1 is SGHTA and CDR2 FQGNSA.

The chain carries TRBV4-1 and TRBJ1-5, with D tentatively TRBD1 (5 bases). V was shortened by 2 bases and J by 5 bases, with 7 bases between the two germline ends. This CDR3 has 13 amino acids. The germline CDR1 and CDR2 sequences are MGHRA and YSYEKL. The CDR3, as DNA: TGCGCCAGCAGCCAACTCAGGGATCAGCCCCAGCATTTT. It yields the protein CASSQLRDQPQHF.

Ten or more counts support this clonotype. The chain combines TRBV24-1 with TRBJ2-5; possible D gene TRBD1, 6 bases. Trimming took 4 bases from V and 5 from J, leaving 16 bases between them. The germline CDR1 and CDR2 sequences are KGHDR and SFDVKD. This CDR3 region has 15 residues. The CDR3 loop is CATSDLGAGGETQYF. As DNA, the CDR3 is TGTGCCACCAGTGACCTGGGGGCGGGTGGGGAGACCCAGTACTTC.